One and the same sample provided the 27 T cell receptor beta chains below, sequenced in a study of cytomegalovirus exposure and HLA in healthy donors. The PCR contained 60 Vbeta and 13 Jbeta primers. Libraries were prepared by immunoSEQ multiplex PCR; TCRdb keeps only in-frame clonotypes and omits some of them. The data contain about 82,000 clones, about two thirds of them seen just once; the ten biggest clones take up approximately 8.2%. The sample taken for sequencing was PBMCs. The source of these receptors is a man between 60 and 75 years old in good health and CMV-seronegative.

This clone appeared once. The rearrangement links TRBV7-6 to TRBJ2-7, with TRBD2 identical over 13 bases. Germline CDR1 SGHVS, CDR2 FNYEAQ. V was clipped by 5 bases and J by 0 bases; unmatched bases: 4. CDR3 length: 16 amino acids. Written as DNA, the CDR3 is TGTGCCAGCAGCCCACTAGCGGGAGGGCCCTCCTACGAGCAGTACTTC. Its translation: CASSPLAGGPSYEQYF.

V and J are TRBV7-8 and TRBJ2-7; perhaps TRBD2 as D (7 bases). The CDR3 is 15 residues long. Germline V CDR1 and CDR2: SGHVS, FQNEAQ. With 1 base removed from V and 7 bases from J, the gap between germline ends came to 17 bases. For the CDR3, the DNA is TGTGCCAGCAGCTTAGAGGGCGGGGGCCAAGTAGAGCAGTACTTC. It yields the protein CASSLEGGGQVEQYF.

CDR3 nucleotides: TGTGCCAGCTCACCACTTATGGGCAGGGTCGGGCAAGAGACCCAGTACTTC. Translating gives CASSPLMGRVGQETQYF. The chain uses TRBV18 and TRBJ2-5, with a possible D match to TRBD1 (5 bases). Germline V gene data show CDR1 as KGHSH and CDR2 as LQKENI. The CDR3 runs 17 residues. Trimming removed 1 base from V and 2 bases from J, with 17 bases in between.

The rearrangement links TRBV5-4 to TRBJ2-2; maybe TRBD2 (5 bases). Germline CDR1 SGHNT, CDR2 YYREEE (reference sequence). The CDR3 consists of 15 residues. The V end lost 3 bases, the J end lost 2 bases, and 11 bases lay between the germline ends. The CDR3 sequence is CASSSPGINTGELFF. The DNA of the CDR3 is TGTGCCAGCAGCTCCCCGGGAATAAACACCGGGGAGCTGTTTTTT. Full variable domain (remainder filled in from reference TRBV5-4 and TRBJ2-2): ETGVTQSPTHLIKTRGQQVTLRCSSQSGHNTVSWYQQALGQGPQFIFQYYREEENGRGNFPPRFSGLQFPNYSSELNVNALELDDSALYLCASSSPGINTGELFFGEGSRLTVL.

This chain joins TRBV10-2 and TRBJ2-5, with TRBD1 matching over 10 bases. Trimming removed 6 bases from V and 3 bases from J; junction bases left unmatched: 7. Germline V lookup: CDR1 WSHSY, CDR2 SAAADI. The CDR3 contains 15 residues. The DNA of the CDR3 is TGCGCCAGCAGGGGGGACAGGGGCCTTGAAGAGACCCAGTACTTC. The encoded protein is CASRGDRGLEETQYF.

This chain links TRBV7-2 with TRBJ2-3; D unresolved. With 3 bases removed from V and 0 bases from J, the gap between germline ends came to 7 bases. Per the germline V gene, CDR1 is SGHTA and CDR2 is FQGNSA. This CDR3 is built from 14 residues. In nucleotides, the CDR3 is TGTGCCAGCAGCTTTAATCCTAGCACAGATACGCAGTATTTT. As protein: CASSFNPSTDTQYF.

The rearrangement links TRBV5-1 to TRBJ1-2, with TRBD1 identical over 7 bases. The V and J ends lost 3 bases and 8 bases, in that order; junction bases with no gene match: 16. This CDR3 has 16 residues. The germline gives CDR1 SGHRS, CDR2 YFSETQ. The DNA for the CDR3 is TGCGCCAGCAGCTCCCAGACAGGGACTCGGGGAGTGGGCTACACCTTC. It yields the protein CASSSQTGTRGVGYTF.

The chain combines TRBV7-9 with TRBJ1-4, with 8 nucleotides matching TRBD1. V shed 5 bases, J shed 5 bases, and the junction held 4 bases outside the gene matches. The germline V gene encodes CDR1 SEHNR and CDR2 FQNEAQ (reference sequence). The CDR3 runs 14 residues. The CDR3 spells CASSPGGGNEKLFF. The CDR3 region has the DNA TGTGCCAGCAGCCCAGGGGGCGGAAATGAAAAACTGTTTTTT.

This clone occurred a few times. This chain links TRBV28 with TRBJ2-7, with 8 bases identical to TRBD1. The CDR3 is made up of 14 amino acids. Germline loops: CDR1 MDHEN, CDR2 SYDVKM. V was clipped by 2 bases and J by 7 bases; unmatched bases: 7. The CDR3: CASSLGQGYEEQYF. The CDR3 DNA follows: TGTGCCAGCAGTTTAGGACAGGGTTATGAGGAGCAGTACTTC.

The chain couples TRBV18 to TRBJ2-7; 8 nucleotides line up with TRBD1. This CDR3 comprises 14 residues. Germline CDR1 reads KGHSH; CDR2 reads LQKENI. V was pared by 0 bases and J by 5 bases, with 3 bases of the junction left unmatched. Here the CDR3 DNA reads TGTGCCAGCTCACCACCGGGACAGGCCCACGAGCAGTACTTC. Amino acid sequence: CASSPPGQAHEQYF.

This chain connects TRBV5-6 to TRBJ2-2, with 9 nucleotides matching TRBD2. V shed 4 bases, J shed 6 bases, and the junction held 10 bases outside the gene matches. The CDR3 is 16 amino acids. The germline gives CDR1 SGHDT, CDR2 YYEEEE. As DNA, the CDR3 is TGTGCCAGCAGCCTCCTCTCCGCGGGAGGGGCCGGGGAGCTGTTTTTT. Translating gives CASSLLSAGGAGELFF.

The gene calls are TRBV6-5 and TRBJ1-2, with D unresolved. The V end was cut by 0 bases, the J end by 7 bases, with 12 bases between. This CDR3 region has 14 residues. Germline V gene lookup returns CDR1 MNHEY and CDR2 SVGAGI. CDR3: CASSYSSRASGYTF. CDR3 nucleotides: TGTGCCAGCAGTTACTCGTCGAGGGCCTCTGGCTACACCTTC.

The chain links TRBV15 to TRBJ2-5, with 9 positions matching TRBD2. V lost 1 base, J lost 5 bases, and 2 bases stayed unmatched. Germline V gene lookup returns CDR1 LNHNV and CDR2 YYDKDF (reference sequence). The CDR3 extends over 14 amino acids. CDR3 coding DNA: TGTGCCACCAGCAGAGGGACTAGCGAGGAGACCCAGTACTTC. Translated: CATSRGTSEETQYF.

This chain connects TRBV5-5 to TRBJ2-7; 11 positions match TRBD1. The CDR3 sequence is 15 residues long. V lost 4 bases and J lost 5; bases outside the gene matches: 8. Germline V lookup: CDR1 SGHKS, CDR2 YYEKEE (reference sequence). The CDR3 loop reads CASSQSGTGGDEQYF. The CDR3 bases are TGTGCCAGCAGCCAATCCGGGACAGGGGGTGACGAGCAGTACTTC.

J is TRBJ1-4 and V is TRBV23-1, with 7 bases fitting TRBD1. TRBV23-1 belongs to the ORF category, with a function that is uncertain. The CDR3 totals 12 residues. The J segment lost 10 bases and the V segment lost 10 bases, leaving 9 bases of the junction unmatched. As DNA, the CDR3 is TGCGCCACCCCCGATTCAGGGGGAAAACTGTTTTTT. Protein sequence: CATPDSGGKLFF.

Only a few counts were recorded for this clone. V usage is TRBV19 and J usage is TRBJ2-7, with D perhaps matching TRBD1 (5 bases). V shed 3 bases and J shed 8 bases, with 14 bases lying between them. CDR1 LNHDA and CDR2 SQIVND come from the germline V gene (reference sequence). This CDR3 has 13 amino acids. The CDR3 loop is CASSIRTQSKQYF. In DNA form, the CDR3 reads TGTGCCAGTAGTATCCGGACACAGAGTAAGCAGTACTTC.

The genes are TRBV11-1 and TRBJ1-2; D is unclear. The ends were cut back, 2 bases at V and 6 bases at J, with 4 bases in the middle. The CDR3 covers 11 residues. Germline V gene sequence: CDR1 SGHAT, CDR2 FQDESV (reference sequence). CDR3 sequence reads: CASSLSDGYTF. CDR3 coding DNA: TGTGCCAGCAGCTTAAGCGATGGCTACACCTTC.

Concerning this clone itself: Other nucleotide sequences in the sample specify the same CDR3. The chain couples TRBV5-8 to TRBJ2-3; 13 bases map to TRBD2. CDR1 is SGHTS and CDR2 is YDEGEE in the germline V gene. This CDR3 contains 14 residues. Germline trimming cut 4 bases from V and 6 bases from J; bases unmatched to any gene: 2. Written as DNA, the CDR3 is TGTGCCAGCAGCCGGACTAGCGGGAGTGATACGCAGTATTTT. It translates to CASSRTSGSDTQYF.

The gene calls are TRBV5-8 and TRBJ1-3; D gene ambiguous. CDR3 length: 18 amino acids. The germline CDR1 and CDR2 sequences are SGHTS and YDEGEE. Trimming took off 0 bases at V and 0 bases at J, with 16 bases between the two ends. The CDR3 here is CASSLDPLSLSSGNTIYF. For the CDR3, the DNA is TGTGCCAGCAGCTTGGACCCCCTAAGCCTGAGCTCTGGAAACACCATATATTTT.

CDR3 region: CASSEGGWTEAFF. The CDR3 bases are TGTGCCAGCAGTGAGGGGGGGTGGACTGAAGCTTTCTTT. J is TRBJ1-1 and V is TRBV25-1; maybe TRBD1 (5 bases). CDR3 length: 13 amino acids. V lost 3 bases to trimming and J lost 5 bases, with 10 bases between them. The germline gives CDR1 MGHDK, CDR2 SYGVNS. Supplemented by reference TRBV25-1 and TRBJ1-1, the full variable domain reads EADIYQTPRYLVIGTGKKITLECSQTMGHDKMYWYQQDPGMELHLIHYSYGVNSTEKGDLSSESTVSRIRTEHFPLTLESARPSHTSQYLCASSEGGWTEAFFGQGTRLTVV.

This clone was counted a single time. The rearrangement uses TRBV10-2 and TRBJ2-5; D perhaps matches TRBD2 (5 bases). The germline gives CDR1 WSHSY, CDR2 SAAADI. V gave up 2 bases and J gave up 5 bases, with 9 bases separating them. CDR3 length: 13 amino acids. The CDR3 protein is CASSEGPGETQYF. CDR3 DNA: TGCGCCAGCAGTGAGGGGCCGGGGGAGACCCAGTACTTC.

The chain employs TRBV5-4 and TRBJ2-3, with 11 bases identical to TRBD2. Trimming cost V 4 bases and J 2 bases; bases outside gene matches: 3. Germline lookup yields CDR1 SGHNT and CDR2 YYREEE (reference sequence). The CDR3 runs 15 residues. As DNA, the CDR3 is TGTGCCAGCAGCGAGGGACTAGCGGCCACAGATACGCAGTATTTT. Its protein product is CASSEGLAATDTQYF.

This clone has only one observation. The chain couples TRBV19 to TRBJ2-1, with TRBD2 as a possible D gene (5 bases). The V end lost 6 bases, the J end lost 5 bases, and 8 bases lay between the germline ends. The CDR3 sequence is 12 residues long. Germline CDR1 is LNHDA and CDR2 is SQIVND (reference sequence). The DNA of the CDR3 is TGTGCCAGTAGCATCGGGGACAATGAGCAGTTCTTC. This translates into CASSIGDNEQFF.

CDR3 coding DNA: TGTGCCAGCAGCACCGACAGGGTAGAGACCCAGTACTTC. Residues: CASSTDRVETQYF. The chain links TRBV5-8 to TRBJ2-5, with 7 bases that match TRBD1. Germline trimming cut 4 bases from V and 4 bases from J; bases unmatched to any gene: 4. This CDR3 comprises 13 residues. The germline V gene has CDR1 SGHTS and CDR2 YDEGEE. Based on the CDR3 plus reference TRBV5-8 and TRBJ2-5, the full variable domain is EAGVTQSPTHLIKTRGQQATLRCSPISGHTSVYWYQQALGLGLQFLLWYDEGEERNRGNFPPRFSGRQFPNYSSELNVNALELEDSALYLCASSTDRVETQYFGPGTRLLVL.

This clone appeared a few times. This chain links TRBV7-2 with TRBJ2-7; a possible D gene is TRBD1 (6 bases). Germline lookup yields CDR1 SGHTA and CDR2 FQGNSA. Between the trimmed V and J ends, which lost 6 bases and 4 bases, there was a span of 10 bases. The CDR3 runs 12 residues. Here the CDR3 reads CASRGAGYEQYF. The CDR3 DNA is TGTGCCAGCAGGGGGGCCGGGTACGAGCAGTACTTC.

The CDR3 spells CASSDGRSGQPQHF. Written as DNA, the CDR3 is TGTGCCAGCAGTGATGGGAGGAGTGGTCAGCCCCAGCATTTT. The rearrangement joins TRBV2 to TRBJ1-5, with no clear D. V lost 3 bases and J 6 bases, leaving 12 bases between the germline ends. The CDR3 totals 14 residues. Germline V lookup: CDR1 SNHLY, CDR2 FYNNEI.

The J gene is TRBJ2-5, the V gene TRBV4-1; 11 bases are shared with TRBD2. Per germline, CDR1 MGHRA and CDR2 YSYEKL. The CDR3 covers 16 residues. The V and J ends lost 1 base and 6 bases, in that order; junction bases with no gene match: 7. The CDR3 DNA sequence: TGCGCCAGCAGCCAAGCCCAGACTAGCGGGGAAAAGACCCAGTACTTC. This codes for CASSQAQTSGEKTQYF.